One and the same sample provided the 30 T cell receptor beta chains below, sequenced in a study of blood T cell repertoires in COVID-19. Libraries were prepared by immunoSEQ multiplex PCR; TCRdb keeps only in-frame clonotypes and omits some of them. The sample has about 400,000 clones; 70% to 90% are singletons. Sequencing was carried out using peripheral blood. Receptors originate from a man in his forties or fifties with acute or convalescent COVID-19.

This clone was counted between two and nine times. CDR3 sequence reads: CAWGTNYGYTF. CDR3 DNA: TGTGCCTGGGGCACCAACTATGGCTACACCTTC. V usage is TRBV30 and J usage is TRBJ1-2, with D hard to call. Trimming stripped 5 bases from V and 2 bases from J, with 6 bases between. The CDR3 loop spans 11 amino acids. Germline values: CDR1 GTSNPN, CDR2 SVGIG (reference sequence).

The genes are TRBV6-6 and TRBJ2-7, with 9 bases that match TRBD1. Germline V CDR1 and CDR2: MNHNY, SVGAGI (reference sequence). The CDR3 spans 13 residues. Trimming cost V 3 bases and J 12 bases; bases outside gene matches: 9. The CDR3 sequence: CASSYRDRELLYF. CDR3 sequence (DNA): TGTGCCAGCAGTTATCGGGACAGGGAATTGTTGTACTTC.

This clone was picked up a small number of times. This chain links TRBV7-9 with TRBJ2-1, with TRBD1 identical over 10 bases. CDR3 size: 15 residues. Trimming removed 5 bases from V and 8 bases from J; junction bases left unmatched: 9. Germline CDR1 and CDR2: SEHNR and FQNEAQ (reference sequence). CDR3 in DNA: TGTGCCAGCAGCACGACAGGGGGCGCAGGTGATGAGCAGTTCTTC. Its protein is CASSTTGGAGDEQFF.

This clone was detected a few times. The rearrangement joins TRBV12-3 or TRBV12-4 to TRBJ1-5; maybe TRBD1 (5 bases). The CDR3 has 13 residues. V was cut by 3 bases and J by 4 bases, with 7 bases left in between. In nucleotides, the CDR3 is TGTGCCAGCAGTTTGACAGCTAATCAGCCCCAGCATTTT. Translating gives CASSLTANQPQHF.

CDR3 residues: CASSSTGGASNQPQHF. The CDR3 region has the DNA TGTGCCAGCAGCTCCACAGGGGGCGCGTCCAATCAGCCCCAGCATTTT. V is TRBV7-2 and J is TRBJ1-5; 9 bases map to TRBD1. CDR1 and CDR2 (germline): SGHTA, FQGNSA. J was trimmed by 3 bases and V by 4 bases; bases with no gene match: 7. The length of the CDR3 is 16 residues. Looking up the rest from reference TRBV7-2 and TRBJ1-5 gives the full variable domain: GAGVSQSPSNKVTEKGKDVELRCDPISGHTALYWYRQSLGQGLEFLIYFQGNSAPDKSGLPSDRFSAERTGGSVSTLTIQRTQQEDSAVYLCASSSTGGASNQPQHFGDGTRLSIL.

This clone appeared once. The CDR3 DNA reads as TGCGCCAGCAGCATGGGACAGATGGACTACAATGAGCAGTTCTTC. The encoded protein is CASSMGQMDYNEQFF. The chain is built from TRBV5-1 and TRBJ2-1; TRBD1 agrees at 7 bases. The junction had 7 bases not matched to a gene; V was cut back by 4 bases and J by 3 bases. From germline, CDR1 is SGHRS and CDR2 YFSETQ. The CDR3 sequence is 15 residues long.

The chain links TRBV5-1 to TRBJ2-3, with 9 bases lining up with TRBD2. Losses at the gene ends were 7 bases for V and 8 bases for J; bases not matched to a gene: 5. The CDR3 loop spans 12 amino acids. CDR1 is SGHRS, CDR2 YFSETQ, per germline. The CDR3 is CASGGGAGTQYF. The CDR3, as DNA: TGCGCCAGCGGCGGGGGGGCCGGTACGCAGTATTTT.

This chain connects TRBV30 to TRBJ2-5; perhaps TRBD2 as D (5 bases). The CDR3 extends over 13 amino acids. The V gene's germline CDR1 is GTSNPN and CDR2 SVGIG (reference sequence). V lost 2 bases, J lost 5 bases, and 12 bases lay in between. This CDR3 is CAWSLLDWETQYF. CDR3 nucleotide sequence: TGTGCCTGGAGTTTGCTGGACTGGGAGACCCAGTACTTC.

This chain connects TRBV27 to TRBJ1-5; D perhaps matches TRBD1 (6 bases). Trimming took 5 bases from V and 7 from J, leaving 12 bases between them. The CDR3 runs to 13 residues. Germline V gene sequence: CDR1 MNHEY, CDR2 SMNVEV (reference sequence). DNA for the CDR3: TGTGCCAGCAGTCCCCAGGGGTTCCAGCCCCAGCATTTT. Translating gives CASSPQGFQPQHF.

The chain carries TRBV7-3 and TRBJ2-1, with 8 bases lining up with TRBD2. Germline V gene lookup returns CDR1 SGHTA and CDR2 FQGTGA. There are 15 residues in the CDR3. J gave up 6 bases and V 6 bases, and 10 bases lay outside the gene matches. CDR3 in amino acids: CASSRGLAESNEQFF. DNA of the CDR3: TGTGCCAGCAGTCGAGGACTAGCTGAGTCCAATGAGCAGTTCTTC.

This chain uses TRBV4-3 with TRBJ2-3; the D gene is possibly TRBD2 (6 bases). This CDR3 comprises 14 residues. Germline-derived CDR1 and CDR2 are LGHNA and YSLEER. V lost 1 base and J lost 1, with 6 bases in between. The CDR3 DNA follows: TGCGCCAGCAGCCAAGCGGGGGGCACAGATACGCAGTATTTT. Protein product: CASSQAGGTDTQYF.

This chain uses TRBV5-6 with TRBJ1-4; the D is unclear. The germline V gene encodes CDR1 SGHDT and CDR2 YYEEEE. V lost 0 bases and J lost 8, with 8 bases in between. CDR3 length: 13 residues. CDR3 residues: CASSLAGWEKLFF. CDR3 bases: TGTGCCAGCAGCTTGGCCGGTTGGGAAAAACTGTTTTTT.

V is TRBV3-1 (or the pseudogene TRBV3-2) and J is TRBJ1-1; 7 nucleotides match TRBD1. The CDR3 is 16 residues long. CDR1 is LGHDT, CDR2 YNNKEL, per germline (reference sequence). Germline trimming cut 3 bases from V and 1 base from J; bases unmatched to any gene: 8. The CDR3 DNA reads TGTGCCAGCAGCCATGGCCAGGGGGTTGGGAACACTGAAGCTTTCTTT. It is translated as CASSHGQGVGNTEAFF.

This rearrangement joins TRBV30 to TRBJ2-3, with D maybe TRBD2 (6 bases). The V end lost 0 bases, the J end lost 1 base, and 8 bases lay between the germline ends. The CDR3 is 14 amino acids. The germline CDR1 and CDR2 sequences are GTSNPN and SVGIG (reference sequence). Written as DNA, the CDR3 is TGTGCCTGGAGTGTTGCGGGACGCACAGATACGCAGTATTTT. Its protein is CAWSVAGRTDTQYF.

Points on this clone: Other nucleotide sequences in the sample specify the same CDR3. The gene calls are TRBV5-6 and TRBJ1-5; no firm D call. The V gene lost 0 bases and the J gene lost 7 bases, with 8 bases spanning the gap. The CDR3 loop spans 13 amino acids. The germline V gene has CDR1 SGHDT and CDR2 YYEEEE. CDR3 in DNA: TGTGCCAGCAGCTTGGGAGGCGGCCAGCCCCAGCATTTT. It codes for CASSLGGGQPQHF.

The CDR3 loop reads CASTSEGSGGQRSGYTF. The CDR3 region has the DNA TGTGCCAGCACCTCTGAGGGTTCAGGGGGCCAAAGAAGTGGCTACACCTTC. The chain combines TRBV2 with TRBJ1-2; 8 positions agree with TRBD1. Trimming removed 7 bases from V and 7 bases from J; junction bases left unmatched: 20. Germline lookup yields CDR1 SNHLY and CDR2 FYNNEI. The CDR3 totals 17 residues.

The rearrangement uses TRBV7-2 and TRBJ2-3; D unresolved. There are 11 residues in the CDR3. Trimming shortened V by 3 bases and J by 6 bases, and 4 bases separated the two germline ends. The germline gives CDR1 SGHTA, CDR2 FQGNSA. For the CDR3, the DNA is TGTGCCAGCAGCTTTAGTGATACGCAGTATTTT. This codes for CASSFSDTQYF.

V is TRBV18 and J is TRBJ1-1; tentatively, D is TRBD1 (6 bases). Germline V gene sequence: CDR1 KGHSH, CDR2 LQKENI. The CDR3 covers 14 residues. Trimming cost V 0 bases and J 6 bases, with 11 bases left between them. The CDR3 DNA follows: TGTGCCAGCTCACCACCCGGGGGGGCTGCTGAAGCTTTCTTT. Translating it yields CASSPPGGAAEAFF. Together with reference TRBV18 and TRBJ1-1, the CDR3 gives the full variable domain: NAGVMQNPRHLVRRRGQEARLRCSPMKGHSHVYWYRQLPEEGLKFMVYLQKENIIDESGMPKERFSAEFPKEGPSILRIQQVVRGDSAAYFCASSPPGGAAEAFFGQGTRLTVV.

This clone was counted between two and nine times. The CDR3 sequence: CASSPMGGADEKLFF. The CDR3 DNA follows: TGTGCCAGCAGCCCAATGGGGGGGGCAGATGAAAAACTGTTTTTT. The V and J genes are TRBV5-6 and TRBJ1-4; perhaps TRBD1 as D (6 bases). This CDR3 has 15 amino acids. V dropped 4 bases and J dropped 6 bases, with 16 bases sitting between them. Looked up from germline, CDR1 is SGHDT and CDR2 is YYEEEE. The complete variable domain, with remaining parts taken from reference TRBV5-6 and TRBJ1-4, reads DAGVTQSPTHLIKTRGQQVTLRCSPKSGHDTVSWYQQALGQGPQFIFQYYEEEERQRGNFPDRFSGHQFPNYSSELNVNALLLGDSALYLCASSPMGGADEKLFFGSGTQLSVL.

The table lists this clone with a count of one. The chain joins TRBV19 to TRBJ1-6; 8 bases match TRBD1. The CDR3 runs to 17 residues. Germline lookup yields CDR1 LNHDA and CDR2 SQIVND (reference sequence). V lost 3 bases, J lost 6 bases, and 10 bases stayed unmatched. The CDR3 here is CASSIILGTGGNSPLHF. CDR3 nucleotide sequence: TGTGCCAGTAGTATTATTCTGGGGACAGGCGGTAATTCACCCCTCCACTTT.

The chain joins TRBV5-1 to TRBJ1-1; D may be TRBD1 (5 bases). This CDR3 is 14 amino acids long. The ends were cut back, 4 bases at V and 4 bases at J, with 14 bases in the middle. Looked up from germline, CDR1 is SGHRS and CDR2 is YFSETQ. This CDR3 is CASSRVGGGTEAFF. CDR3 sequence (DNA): TGCGCCAGCAGCCGAGTGGGGGGTGGCACTGAAGCTTTCTTT.

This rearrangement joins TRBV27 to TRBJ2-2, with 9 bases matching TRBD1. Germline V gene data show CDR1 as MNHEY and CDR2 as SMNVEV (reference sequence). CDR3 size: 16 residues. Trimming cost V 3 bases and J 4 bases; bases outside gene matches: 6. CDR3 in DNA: TGTGCCAGCAGTTTTATACCGGGACAGGGCACCGGGGAGCTGTTTTTT. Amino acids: CASSFIPGQGTGELFF.

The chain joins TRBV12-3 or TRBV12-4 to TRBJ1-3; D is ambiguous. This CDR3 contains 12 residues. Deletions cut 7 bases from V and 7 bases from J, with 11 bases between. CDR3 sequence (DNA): TGTGCCAGCACCCTAGATCGGAACACCATATATTTT. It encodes CASTLDRNTIYF.

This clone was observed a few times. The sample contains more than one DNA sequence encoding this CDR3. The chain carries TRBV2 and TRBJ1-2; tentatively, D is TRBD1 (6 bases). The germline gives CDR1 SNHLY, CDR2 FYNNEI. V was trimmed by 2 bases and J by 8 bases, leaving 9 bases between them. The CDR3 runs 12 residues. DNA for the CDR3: TGTGCCAGCAGTGAAATCAGGGGCGGCTACACCTTC. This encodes CASSEIRGGYTF.

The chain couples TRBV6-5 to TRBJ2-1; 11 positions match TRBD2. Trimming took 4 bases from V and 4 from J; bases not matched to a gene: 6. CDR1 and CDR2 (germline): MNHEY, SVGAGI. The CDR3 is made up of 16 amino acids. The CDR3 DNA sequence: TGTGCCAGCAGTTTTACTAGCGGGGGATCTTACAATGAGCAGTTCTTC. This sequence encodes CASSFTSGGSYNEQFF.

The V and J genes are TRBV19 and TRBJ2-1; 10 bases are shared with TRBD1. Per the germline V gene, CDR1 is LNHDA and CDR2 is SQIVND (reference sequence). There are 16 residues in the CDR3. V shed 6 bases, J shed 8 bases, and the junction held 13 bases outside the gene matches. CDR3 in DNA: TGTGCCAGTAGACCCTGGGGGACAGGGGCGATCTATGAGCAGTTCTTC. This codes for CASRPWGTGAIYEQFF.

The DNA for the CDR3 is TGTGCCTGGAGTGCTGTAGGGGGCTATGGCTACACCTTC. The encoded protein is CAWSAVGGYGYTF. The gene calls are TRBV30 and TRBJ1-2, with a tentative D call TRBD1 (6 bases). V shed 1 base and J shed 4 bases, with 10 bases lying between them. Looked up from germline, CDR1 is GTSNPN and CDR2 is SVGIG (reference sequence). The CDR3 totals 13 residues.

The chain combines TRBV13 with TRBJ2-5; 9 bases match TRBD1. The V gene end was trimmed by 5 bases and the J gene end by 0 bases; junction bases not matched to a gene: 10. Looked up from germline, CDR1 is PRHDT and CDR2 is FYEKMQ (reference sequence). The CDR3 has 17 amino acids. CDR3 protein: CASSPTAGTGNQETQYF. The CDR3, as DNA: TGTGCCAGCAGCCCGACCGCCGGGACAGGGAACCAAGAGACCCAGTACTTC.

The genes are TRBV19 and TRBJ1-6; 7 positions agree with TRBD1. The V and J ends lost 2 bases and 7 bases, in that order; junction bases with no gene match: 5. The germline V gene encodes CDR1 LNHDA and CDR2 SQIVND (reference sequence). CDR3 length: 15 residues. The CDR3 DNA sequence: TGTGCCAGTAGTATAAATGGACAGGAAAATTCACCCCTCCACTTT. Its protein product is CASSINGQENSPLHF.

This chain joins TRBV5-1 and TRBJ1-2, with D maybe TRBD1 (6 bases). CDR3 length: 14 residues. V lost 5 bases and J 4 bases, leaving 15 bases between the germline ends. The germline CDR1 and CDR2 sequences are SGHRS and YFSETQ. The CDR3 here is CASRPTGTIYGYTF. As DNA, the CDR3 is TGCGCCAGCAGACCTACCGGGACAATCTATGGCTACACCTTC.